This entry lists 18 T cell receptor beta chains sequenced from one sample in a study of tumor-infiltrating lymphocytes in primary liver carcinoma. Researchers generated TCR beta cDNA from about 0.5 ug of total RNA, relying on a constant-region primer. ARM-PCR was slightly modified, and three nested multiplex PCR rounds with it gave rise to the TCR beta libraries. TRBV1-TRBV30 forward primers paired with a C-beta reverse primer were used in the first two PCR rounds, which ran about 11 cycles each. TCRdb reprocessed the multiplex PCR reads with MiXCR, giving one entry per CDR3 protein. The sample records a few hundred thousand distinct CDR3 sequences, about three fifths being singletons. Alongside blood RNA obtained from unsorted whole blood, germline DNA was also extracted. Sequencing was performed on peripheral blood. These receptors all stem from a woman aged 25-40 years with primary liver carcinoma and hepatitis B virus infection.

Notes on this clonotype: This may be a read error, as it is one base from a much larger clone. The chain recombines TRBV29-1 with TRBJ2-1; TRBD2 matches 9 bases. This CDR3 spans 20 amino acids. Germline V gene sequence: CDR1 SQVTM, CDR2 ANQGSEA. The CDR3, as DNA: TGCAACGTTGAAGGTCCAGGCCGGGAAGAGAGCGGGAGGTACCTGAATGAGCAGTTCTTC. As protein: CNVEGPGREESGRYLNEQFF.

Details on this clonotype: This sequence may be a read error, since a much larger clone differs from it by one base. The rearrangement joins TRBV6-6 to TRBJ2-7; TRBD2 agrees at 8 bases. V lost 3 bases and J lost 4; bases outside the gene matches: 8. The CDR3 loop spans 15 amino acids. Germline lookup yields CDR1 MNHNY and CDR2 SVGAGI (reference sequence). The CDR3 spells CASSYLAGGGYEQYF. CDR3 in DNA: TGTGCCAGCAGTTATCTGGCCGGGGGGGGATACGAGCAGTACTTC.

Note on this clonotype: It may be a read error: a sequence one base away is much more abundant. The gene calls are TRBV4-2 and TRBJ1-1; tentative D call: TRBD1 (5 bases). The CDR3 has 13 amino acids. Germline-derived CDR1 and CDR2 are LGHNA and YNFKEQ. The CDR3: CANSQDKWDQAFF. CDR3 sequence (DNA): TGTGCCAACAGCCAAGATAAATGGGACCAAGCTTTCTTT.

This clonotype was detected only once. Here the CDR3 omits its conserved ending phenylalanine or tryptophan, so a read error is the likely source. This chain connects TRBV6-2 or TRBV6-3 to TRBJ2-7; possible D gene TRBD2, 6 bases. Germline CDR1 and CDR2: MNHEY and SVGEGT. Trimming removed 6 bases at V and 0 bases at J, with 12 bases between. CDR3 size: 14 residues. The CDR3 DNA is TGTGCCAGCAGACACGGAGGGAGCTCCTACGAGCAGTACTTA. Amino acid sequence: CASRHGGSSYEQYL.

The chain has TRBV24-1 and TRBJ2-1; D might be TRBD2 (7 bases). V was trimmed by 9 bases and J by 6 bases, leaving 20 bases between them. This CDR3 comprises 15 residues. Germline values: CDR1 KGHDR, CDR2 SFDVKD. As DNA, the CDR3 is TGTGCCACCGGGGGGGGCAAAGTCCCTTCCAATGAGCAGTTCTTC. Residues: CATGGGKVPSNEQFF.

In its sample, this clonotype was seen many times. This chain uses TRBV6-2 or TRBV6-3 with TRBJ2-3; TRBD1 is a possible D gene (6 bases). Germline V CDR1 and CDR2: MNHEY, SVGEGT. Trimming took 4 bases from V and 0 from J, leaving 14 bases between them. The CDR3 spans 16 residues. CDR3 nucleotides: TGTGCCAGCAGTTCAAGGACAGTCCGGAGCACAGATACGCAGTATTTT. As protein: CASSSRTVRSTDTQYF.

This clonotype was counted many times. CDR3 DNA: TGTGCCAGCAGCTTACAGATCGCAGGGTACGAGCAGTACTTC. It yields the protein CASSLQIAGYEQYF. This chain links TRBV11-1 with TRBJ2-7; D possibly corresponds to TRBD1 (5 bases). Germline values: CDR1 SGHAT, CDR2 FQDESV (reference sequence). The CDR3 extends over 14 amino acids. V was trimmed by 2 bases and J by 4 bases, leaving 12 bases between them.

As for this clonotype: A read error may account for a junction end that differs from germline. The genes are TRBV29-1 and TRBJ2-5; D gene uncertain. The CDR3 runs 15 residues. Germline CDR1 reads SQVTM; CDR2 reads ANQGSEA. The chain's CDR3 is CSVDIARAYRETPYF. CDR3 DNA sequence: TGCAGCGTTGATATAGCCCGCGCGTACCGAGAGACCCCGTACTTC.

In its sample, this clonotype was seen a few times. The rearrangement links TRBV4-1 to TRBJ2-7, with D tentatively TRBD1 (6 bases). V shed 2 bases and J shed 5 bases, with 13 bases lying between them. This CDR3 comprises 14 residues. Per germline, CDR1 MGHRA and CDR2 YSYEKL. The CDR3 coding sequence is TGCGCCAGCAGCCAAATCGTTGGGGGCCACGAGCAGTACTTC. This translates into CASSQIVGGHEQYF.

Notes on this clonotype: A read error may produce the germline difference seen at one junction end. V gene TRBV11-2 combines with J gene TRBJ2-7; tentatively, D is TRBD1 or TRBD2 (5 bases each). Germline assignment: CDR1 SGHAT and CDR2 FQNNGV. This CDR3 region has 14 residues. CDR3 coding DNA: TGCGCCAGCAGCTTTGGGGGAAAGGTCTACGGGCAGTACTTC. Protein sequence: CASSFGGKVYGQYF.

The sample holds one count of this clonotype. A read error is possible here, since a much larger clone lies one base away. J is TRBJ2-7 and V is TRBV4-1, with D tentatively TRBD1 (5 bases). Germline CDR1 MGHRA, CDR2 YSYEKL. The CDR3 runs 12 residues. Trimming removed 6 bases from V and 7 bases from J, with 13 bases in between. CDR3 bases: TGCGCCAGCAGTCAGCCCCAGGGTGAGCAGTACTTC. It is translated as CASSQPQGEQYF.

The CDR3: CASRRRGMGVAFF. CDR3 bases: TGTGCCAGCAGGCGACGGGGCATGGGTGTAGCTTTCTTT. The chain is built from TRBV12-3 or TRBV12-4 and TRBJ1-1; perhaps TRBD1 as D (5 bases). The germline V and J ends were trimmed by 6 bases and 10 bases, with 18 bases remaining between them. CDR3 size: 13 residues.

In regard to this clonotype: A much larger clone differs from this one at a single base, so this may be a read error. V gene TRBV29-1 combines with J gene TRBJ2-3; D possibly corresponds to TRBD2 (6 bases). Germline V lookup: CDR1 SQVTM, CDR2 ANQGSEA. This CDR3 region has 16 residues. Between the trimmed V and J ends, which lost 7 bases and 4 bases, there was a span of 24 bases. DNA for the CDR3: TGCAGCGCGGCGGGTGGTCCGGCGGGACCCGCAGATACGCAGTATTTT. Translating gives CSAAGGPAGPADTQYF.

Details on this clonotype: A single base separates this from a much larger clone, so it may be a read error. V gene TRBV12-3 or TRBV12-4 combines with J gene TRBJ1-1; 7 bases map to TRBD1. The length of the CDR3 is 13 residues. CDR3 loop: CVSSSTGDTEAFF. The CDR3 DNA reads TGTGTCAGCAGTTCCACAGGGGACACTGAAGCTTTCTTT.

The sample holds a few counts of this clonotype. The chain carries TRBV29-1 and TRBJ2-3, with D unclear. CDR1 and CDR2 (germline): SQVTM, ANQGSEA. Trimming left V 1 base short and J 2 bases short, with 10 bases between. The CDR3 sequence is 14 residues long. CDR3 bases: TGCAGCGTTGAAGTATCGCGTCCCACAGATACGCAGTATTTT. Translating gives CSVEVSRPTDTQYF.

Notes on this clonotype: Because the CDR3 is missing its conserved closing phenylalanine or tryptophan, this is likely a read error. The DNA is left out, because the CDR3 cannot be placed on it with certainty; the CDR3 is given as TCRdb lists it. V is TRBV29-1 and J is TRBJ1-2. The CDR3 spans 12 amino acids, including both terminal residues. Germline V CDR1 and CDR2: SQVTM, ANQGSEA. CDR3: CSVEDSGPWNTI.

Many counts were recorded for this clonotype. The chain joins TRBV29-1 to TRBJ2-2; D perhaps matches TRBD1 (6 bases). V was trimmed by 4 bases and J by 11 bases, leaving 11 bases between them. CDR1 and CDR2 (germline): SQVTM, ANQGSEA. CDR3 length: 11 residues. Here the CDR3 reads CSVVGGTELFF. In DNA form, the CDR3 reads TGCAGCGTTGTAGGTGGGACAGAGCTGTTTTTT.

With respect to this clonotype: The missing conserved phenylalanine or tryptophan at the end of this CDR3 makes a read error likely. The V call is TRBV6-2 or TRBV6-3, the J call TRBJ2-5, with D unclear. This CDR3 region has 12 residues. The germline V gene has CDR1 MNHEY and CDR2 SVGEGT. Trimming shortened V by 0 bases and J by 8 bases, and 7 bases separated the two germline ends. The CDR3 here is CASSYSSVTQYL. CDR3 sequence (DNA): TGTGCCAGCAGTTACTCATCTGTTACCCAGTACCTC.